This TCR beta chain was captured in a study of blood T cell repertoires in COVID-19. The overall study: Whether acute or convalescent, the COVID-19 samples came from the United States, Italy and Spain. T cells, B-cell-depleted T cells, or PBMCs supplied cDNA or gDNA.

Per the original data handling: Amplification of reference gene primers was used by the study to estimate nucleated cell counts. TCRdb's copy holds only in-frame clones and misses some; the assay was immunoSEQ multiplex PCR. Clone size and V and J calls were adopted from that table, with D and trimming inferred from the DNA. The data contain approximately 80,000 clones, around 82% of them singletons. The source of this sequence is a man between 60 and 75 years old with acute or convalescent COVID-19. The sequencing input was peripheral blood.

The CDR3 DNA reads as TGTGCCAGCAGCTATGGGAGCAACTATGGCTACACCTTC. Translating it yields CASSYGSNYGYTF. This chain joins TRBV28 and TRBJ1-2, with D uncertain. The CDR3 spans 13 residues. V lost 6 bases, J lost 2 bases, and 10 bases lay in between. Germline values: CDR1 MDHEN, CDR2 SYDVKM.